This T cell receptor beta chain was captured in a study of cytomegalovirus exposure and HLA in healthy donors. Overall study results and limits: Later work showed greater clonal expansion in HLA-associated TCR beta chains than in equally common others. Data from an earlier analysis indicated that most TCR beta V segments were productive either about 87% or about 30% of the time.

V was shortened by 1 base and J by 0 bases, with 9 bases between the two germline ends. The germline V gene has CDR1 MGHDK and CDR2 SYGVNS. The CDR3 runs 16 residues. Each donor was nominally healthy when sampled (though unrecorded immune exposures were likely). Concerning this clone itself: The antigen is undetermined.

Amplification used 60 Vbeta primers and 13 Jbeta primers. Clones were sequenced by immunoSEQ multiplex PCR, and TCRdb holds only the in-frame ones, with some missing. This table holds some 130,000 clones, over 80% found once. The sequence was collected from a boy between 10 and 17 years old in good health and CMV-seronegative. This rearrangement joins TRBV25-1 to TRBJ2-2; D is possibly TRBD2 (6 bases). Source material: PBMCs. DNA of the CDR3: TGTGCCAGCAGTGAATTGGGAGGATCGAACACCGGGGAGCTGTTTTTT. Protein product: CASSELGGSNTGELFF. Using reference TRBV25-1 and TRBJ2-2 for the parts outside the CDR3, the full variable domain is EADIYQTPRYLVIGTGKKITLECSQTMGHDKMYWYQQDPGMELHLIHYSYGVNSTEKGDLSSESTVSRIRTEHFPLTLESARPSHTSQYLCASSELGGSNTGELFFGEGSRLTVL.